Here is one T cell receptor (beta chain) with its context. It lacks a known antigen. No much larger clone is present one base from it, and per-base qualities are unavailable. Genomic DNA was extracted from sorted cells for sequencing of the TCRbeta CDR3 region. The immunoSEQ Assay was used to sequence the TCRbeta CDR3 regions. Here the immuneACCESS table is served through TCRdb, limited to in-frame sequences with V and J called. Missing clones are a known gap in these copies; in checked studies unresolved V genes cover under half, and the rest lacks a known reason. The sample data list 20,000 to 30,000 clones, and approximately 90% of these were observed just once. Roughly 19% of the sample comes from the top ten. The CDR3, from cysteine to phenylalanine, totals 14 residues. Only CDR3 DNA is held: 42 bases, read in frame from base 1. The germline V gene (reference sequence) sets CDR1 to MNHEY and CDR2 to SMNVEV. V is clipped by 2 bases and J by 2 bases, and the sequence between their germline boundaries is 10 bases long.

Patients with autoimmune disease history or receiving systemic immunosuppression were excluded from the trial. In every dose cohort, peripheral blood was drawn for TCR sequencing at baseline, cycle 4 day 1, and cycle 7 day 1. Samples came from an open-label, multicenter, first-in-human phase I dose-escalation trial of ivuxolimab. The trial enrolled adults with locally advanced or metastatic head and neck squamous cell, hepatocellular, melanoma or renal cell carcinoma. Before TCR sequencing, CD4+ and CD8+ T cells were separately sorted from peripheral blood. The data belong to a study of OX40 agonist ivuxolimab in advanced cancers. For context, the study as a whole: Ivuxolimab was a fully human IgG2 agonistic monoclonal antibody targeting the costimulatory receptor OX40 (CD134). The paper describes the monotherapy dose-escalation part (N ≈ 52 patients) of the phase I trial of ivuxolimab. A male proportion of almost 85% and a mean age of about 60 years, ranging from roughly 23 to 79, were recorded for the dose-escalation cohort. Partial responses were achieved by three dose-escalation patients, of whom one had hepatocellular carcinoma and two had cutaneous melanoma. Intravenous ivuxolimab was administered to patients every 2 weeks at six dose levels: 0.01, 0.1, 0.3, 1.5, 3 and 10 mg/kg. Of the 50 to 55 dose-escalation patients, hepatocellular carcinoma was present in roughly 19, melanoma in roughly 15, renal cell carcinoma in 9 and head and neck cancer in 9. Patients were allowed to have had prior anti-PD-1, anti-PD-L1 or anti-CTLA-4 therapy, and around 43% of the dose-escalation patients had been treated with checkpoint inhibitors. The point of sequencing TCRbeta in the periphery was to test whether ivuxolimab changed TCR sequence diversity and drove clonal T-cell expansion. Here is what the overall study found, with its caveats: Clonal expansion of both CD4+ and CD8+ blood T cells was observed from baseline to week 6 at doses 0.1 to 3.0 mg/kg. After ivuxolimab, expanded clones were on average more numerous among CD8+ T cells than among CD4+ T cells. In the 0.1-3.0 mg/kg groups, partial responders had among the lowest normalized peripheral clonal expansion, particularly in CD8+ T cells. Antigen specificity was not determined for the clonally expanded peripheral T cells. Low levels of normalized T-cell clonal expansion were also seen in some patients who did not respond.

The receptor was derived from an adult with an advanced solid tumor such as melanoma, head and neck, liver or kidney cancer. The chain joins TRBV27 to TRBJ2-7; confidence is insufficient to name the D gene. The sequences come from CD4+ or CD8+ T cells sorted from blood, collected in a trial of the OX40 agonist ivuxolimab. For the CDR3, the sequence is CASSLAVGTYEQYF. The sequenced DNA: TGTGCCAGCAGTTTAGCAGTAGGAACCTACGAGCAGTACTTC.